This is a list of T cell receptor beta chains from one sample in a study of blood T cell repertoires in COVID-19. Libraries were prepared by immunoSEQ multiplex PCR; TCRdb keeps only in-frame clonotypes and omits some of them. The sample contains approximately 270,000 clones, approximately 80% of which appear only once. The sequenced material came from peripheral blood. The receptor set was obtained from a man older than 75 with acute or convalescent COVID-19. Both conserved end residues are part of each CDR3. A D gene is named only where the DNA matches it firmly. Not all rows give a size; the values are once, few, many and, for expanded clones, a class.

TRBV6-4	.	.	TRBJ1-2	TGTGCCAGCAGTGAATCCTACGGGACATCAGGTGGCTACACCTTC	CASSESYGTSGGYTF
TRBV7-2	once	TRBD1	TRBJ2-7	TGTGCCAGCAGCTTACCCAGGGGACAGGGGGCCCTATCCTACGAGCAGTACTTC	CASSLPRGQGALSYEQYF
TRBV5-1	.	.	TRBJ2-3	TGCGCCAGCAGCTTAACCGGGATCCTCACAGATACGCAGTATTTT	CASSLTGILTDTQYF
TRBV11-2	.	.	TRBJ1-6	TGTGCCAGCAGCCTCGGGCCGGTCACTAGACCCCTCCACTTT	CASSLGPVTRPLHF
TRBV3-1/TRBV3-2	.	.	TRBJ1-3	TGTGCCAGCAGCCCAAGAAGTACAGGGTTGGGAAACACCATATATTTT	CASSPRSTGLGNTIYF
TRBV6-5	.	.	TRBJ2-1	TGTGCCAGCAGTTACGTCCGGGGAAGCTCCTACAATGAGCAGTTCTTC	CASSYVRGSSYNEQFF
TRBV9	.	TRBD2	TRBJ2-1	TGTGCCAGCAGCGTAGTGGCTAGCGGGGTCAATGAGCAGTTCTTC	CASSVVASGVNEQFF
TRBV7-9	few	.	TRBJ1-1	TGTGCCAGCAGCCAGGGAACGAACACTGAAGCTTTCTTT	CASSQGTNTEAFF
TRBV7-2	.	.	TRBJ1-2	TGTGCCAGCAGCTTACGCAGCTATGGCTACACCTTC	CASSLRSYGYTF
TRBV4-2	.	TRBD2	TRBJ2-7	TGTGCCAGCAGCCAAGATACTAGCGGGGGAACCTACGAGCAGTACTTC	CASSQDTSGGTYEQYF
TRBV4-2	.	TRBD2	TRBJ2-7	TGTGCCAGCAGCCTCAAAACAATACCGACTAGCGGGAGCTCCTACGAGCAGTACTTC	CASSLKTIPTSGSSYEQYF
TRBV9	few	TRBD2	TRBJ2-7	TGTGCCAGCAGCCCTCTAGCGGGGGGGATCCACGAGCAGTACTTC	CASSPLAGGIHEQYF
TRBV7-6	.	.	TRBJ1-1	TGTGCCAGCAGCTTATTGCGGGGGAAGACGGCTGAAGCTTTCTTT	CASSLLRGKTAEAFF
TRBV27	once	TRBD1	TRBJ2-1	TGTGCCAGCAGACACAGGGGGTATAACAATGAGCAGTTCTTC	CASRHRGYNNEQFF
TRBV6-1	.	.	TRBJ2-1	TGTGCCAGCAGCCTCCTAACGGGGTTTGAGCAGTTCTTC	CASSLLTGFEQFF
TRBV2	.	TRBD1	TRBJ1-4	TGTGCCAGCAGCTCCGGGACAGGGGGAGAAAAACTGTTTTTT	CASSSGTGGEKLFF
TRBV7-2	.	TRBD1	TRBJ2-7	TGTGCCAGCAGCCCGCGGGACAGGGGATCATACGAGCAGTACTTC	CASSPRDRGSYEQYF
TRBV28	.	.	TRBJ2-7	TGTGCCAGCAGTTACAGTTCCTACGAGCAGTACTTC	CASSYSSYEQYF
TRBV7-7	.	.	TRBJ1-6	TGTGCCAGCAGCTTAGACGGGTATTCACCCCTCCACTTT	CASSLDGYSPLHF
TRBV30	.	.	TRBJ2-7	TGTGCCTGGAGTCGACAGGACACCGAGTACTTC	CAWSRQDTEYF
TRBV7-2	.	.	TRBJ2-7	TGTGCCAGCAGCTTAGCGGGGGCAGGGCGAAGGAGCTCCTACGAGCAGTACTTC	CASSLAGAGRRSSYEQYF
TRBV3-1/TRBV3-2	.	.	TRBJ1-2	TGTGCCAGCAGCCAAGATGGAGGGGTTTACTATGGCTACACCTTC	CASSQDGGVYYGYTF
TRBV3-1/TRBV3-2	.	TRBD1	TRBJ2-7	TGTGCCAGCAGCCAGATTCAGGGGGACAAGCAGTACTTC	CASSQIQGDKQYF
TRBV6-6	.	.	TRBJ2-3	TGTGCCAGCAGGATTCTTACAGGCACAGATACGCAGTATTTT	CASRILTGTDTQYF
TRBV7-9	.	.	TRBJ1-2	TGTGCCAGCAGCTTAGGTCTAAACAGGGAGAACTATGGCTACACCTTC	CASSLGLNRENYGYTF
TRBV7-9	.	TRBD1	TRBJ2-1	TGTGCCAGCAGCTACAAAGACAGGGGGCAGGTACAATGGAATGAGCAGTTCTTC	CASSYKDRGQVQWNEQFF
TRBV5-6	.	TRBD1	TRBJ1-3	TGTGCCAGCAGTCCATACGGAGGCAGGGGGTCCAACACCATATATTTT	CASSPYGGRGSNTIYF
TRBV6-2/TRBV6-3	once	.	TRBJ1-5	TGTGCCAGCAGTTACTCGGGCAGGATTAGCAATCAGCCCCAGCATTTT	CASSYSGRISNQPQHF
TRBV7-6	.	.	TRBJ1-3	TGTGCCAGCAGCCCTGCACCCGCAGGGGCCCTCTCTGGAAACACCATATATTTT	CASSPAPAGALSGNTIYF
TRBV14	.	TRBD2	TRBJ2-5	TGTGCCAGCAGTGGAGGTAAACTAGCGGGAGCTCAAGAGACCCAGTACTTC	CASSGGKLAGAQETQYF
TRBV24-1	few	.	TRBJ2-7	TGTGCCACCAGTGACCCTAGGTCCCGCTCCTACGAGCAGTACTTC	CATSDPRSRSYEQYF
TRBV19	.	.	TRBJ1-1	TGTGCCAGTAGTAACCAGGGGAATTTTAGGGGGAATGAAGCTTTCTTT	CASSNQGNFRGNEAFF
TRBV4-1	.	.	TRBJ2-4	TGCGCCAGCAGCCAAGATCCCGGAGCCAAAAACATTCAGTACTTC	CASSQDPGAKNIQYF
TRBV3-1/TRBV3-2	few	.	TRBJ1-6	TGTGCCAGCAGCCATTTAGCTTCATGGGGAGGTAATTCACCCCTCCACTTT	CASSHLASWGGNSPLHF
TRBV3-1/TRBV3-2	few	.	TRBJ2-7	TGTGCCAGCAGCCAAGCCTCCGAGCAGTACTTC	CASSQASEQYF
TRBV10-3	.	.	TRBJ2-4	TGTGCCATCAGTGAGTCCGGAGCTCAGGGGGCCAAAAACATTCAGTACTTC	CAISESGAQGAKNIQYF
TRBV28	.	TRBD2	TRBJ2-2	TGTGCCAGCAGCCTACTAGCGGGGGGCTCTTACGGGGAGCTGTTTTTT	CASSLLAGGSYGELFF
TRBV12-3/TRBV12-4	once	.	TRBJ2-1	TGTGCCAGCAGTTTAAAGGGGTACAATGAGCAGTTCTTC	CASSLKGYNEQFF
TRBV6-1	.	TRBD1	TRBJ1-3	TGTGCCAGCAGTGAGCCCGGGACAGGAGGAAACACCATATATTTT	CASSEPGTGGNTIYF
TRBV7-8	few	.	TRBJ2-7	TGTGCCAGCAGCTTAGGAAAGCTAACCTACGAGCAGTACTTC	CASSLGKLTYEQYF
TRBV5-4	few	.	TRBJ2-3	TGTGCCAGCAGGAGGGTAGATACGCAGTATTTT	CASRRVDTQYF
TRBV2	.	.	TRBJ2-7	TGTGCCAGCAGTGTGAGACAGGCTCTCGAGCAGTACTTC	CASSVRQALEQYF
TRBV28	once	.	TRBJ2-3	TGTGCCAGCACCTTTGAGCCAGATACGCAGTATTTT	CASTFEPDTQYF
TRBV6-5	.	TRBD2	TRBJ2-7	TGTGCCAGCAGGAGCGGGACTAGCTATGAGCAGTACTTC	CASRSGTSYEQYF
TRBV7-3	.	TRBD2	TRBJ2-1	TGTGCCAGCAGCTTAGGTAGCGGGAGCTCCTACAATGAGCAGTTCTTC	CASSLGSGSSYNEQFF
TRBV4-1	.	.	TRBJ1-2	TGCGCCAGCAGCCAAGAGGGCTTTGGCTACACCTTC	CASSQEGFGYTF
TRBV7-9	.	TRBD1	TRBJ1-1	TGTGCCAGCAGCGAACAGGGGGGAGTAGACACTGAAGCTTTCTTT	CASSEQGGVDTEAFF
TRBV18	.	TRBD1	TRBJ1-2	TGTGCCAGCTCACCACAGAGGGGGCTGGACTATGGCTACACCTTC	CASSPQRGLDYGYTF
TRBV12-3/TRBV12-4	.	.	TRBJ2-7	TGTGCCAGCAGTTTATGGCAGGGAAACGAGCAGTACTTC	CASSLWQGNEQYF
TRBV2	.	TRBD1	TRBJ2-7	TGTGCCAGCACCTGGACAGGGTCCCCCTACGAGCAGTACTTC	CASTWTGSPYEQYF
TRBV7-9	.	TRBD1	TRBJ2-6	TGTGCCAGCAGCTTCACAGGGGCTGGGGCCAACGTCCTGACTTTC	CASSFTGAGANVLTF
TRBV5-1	.	TRBD1	TRBJ2-7	TGCGCCAGCAGCTTGGGCGGATTACAGGGGATAGGTGAGCAGTACTTC	CASSLGGLQGIGEQYF
TRBV7-9	.	.	TRBJ1-2	TGTGCCAGCAGCCCCTTCACCTTC	CASSPFTF